Described below is a single TCR beta chain sequence and its context. Its specificity is unknown. Samples with a second dose at about 4 or about 12 weeks were pooled together. The sample originates from a study of T cell responses to AZD1222 COVID-19 vaccine. Findings of the study overall: AZD1222 recipients seropositive at baseline numbered only six. Nearly half of unique spike-specific TCRs reportedly avoided B.1.351 and B.1.1.7 mutated regions. Compared with day 0, the breadth and depth of the Spike-specific TCR repertoire rose significantly after two doses of AZD1222.

TCRdb keeps only in-frame clones here, not all; method: immunoSEQ multiplex PCR. The data contain approximately 150,000 clones, roughly nine tenths of them singletons. V was clipped by 3 bases and J by 3 bases, with 10 bases between them. The CDR3 length is 14 residues. The germline V gene has CDR1 LGHDT and CDR2 YNNKEL (reference sequence). The chain recombines TRBV3-1 (or the pseudogene TRBV3-2) with TRBJ2-3, with D tentatively TRBD1 (5 bases). The clonotype comes from an adult who received the AZD1222 COVID-19 vaccine. The sample was peripheral blood, taken 28 days after the second AZD1222 dose. DNA for the CDR3: TGTGCCAGCAGCCATCAGGGTGGGACAGATACGCAGTATTTT. It codes for CASSHQGGTDTQYF.